Sequencing of this T cell receptor (beta chain) was carried out in a study of shared clonotypes between healthy human individuals. Study-wide results and limits: Clonotype sharing across donors was expected to vary with sequencing depth. Sample collection involved blood only; tissue repertoires are likely different.

This clone was seen a handful of times. Antigen: not known. Germline V gives CDR1 MRHNA, CDR2 SNTAGT. This CDR3 region has 15 residues. The V and J ends lost 6 bases and 10 bases, in that order; junction bases with no gene match: 9. The study drew all its donors from Caucasian adults living in Nashville, Tennessee. Assay: immunoSEQ multiplex PCR; the TCRdb copy retains only in-frame clones and omits some. In the table there are around 120,000 clones, less than 75% of which are singletons. Sequenced: memory CD8+ T cells sorted from blood. The subset here: CD45RO+ cells pooled with CCR7-negative TemRA cells. The chain links TRBV6-4 to TRBJ2-1, with 13 bases identical to TRBD2. This sequence originates from a woman aged 30 to 39 in good health. This CDR3 is CASSRTSGSSDEQFF. The CDR3 nucleotides are TGTGCCAGCAGCCGGACTAGCGGGAGTTCTGACGAGCAGTTCTTC.